Given below is one T cell receptor beta chain in context. This entry belongs to a study of T cell responses to AZD1222 COVID-19 vaccine. CDR1 and CDR2 (germline): SEHNR, FQNEAQ (reference sequence). The V gene lost 5 bases and the J gene lost 4 bases, with 14 bases spanning the gap. The CDR3 sequence is 14 residues long. Repertoires were generated with immunoSEQ multiplex PCR, while TCRdb's copy carries only in-frame clones and drops some. The repertoire holds approximately 110,000 clones, about 90% seen once, with 2% to 2.5% in the top ten. The chain is built from TRBV7-9 and TRBJ1-2; D gene uncertain. Sequenced here: peripheral blood, sampled 28 days after the second AZD1222 dose. The source is an adult who received the AZD1222 COVID-19 vaccine. CDR3 in DNA: TGTGCCAGCAGCCAGGACGGTTATCTCTATGGCTACACCTTC. Translation gives CASSQDGYLYGYTF.